This TCR beta chain was sequenced for a study of T cell responses to AZD1222 COVID-19 vaccine. Findings and limits, study-wide: Just a handful of AZD1222 recipients were seropositive at baseline.

Worth noting for this clone: Antigen: not known.

Repertoires were generated with immunoSEQ multiplex PCR, while TCRdb's copy carries only in-frame clones and drops some. This sample has under 150,000 clones, with 70% to 90% found just once. V lost 0 bases and J lost 3; bases outside the gene matches: 6. This CDR3 spans 16 amino acids. Germline CDR1 SGDLS, CDR2 YYNGEE. V is TRBV9 and J is TRBJ1-3; TRBD1 aligns across 7 bases. Sequencing was performed on peripheral blood, taken on day 0 of AZD1222 vaccination. The receptor comes from an adult in good health. The chain's CDR3 is CASSVALTGYGNTIYF. The CDR3 DNA reads TGTGCCAGCAGCGTAGCCCTGACAGGGTATGGAAACACCATATATTTT.